Presented here are 23 T cell receptor beta chains from one specimen sequenced in a study of OX40 agonist ivuxolimab in advanced cancers. The assay was immunoSEQ multiplex PCR, and TCRdb's table has in-frame clones only and misses some. This table holds about 150,000 clones, approximately 94% found once. Sequences were derived from CD4+ or CD8+ T cells sorted from blood, sampled in a trial of the OX40 agonist ivuxolimab. The receptors originated from an adult with an advanced solid tumor such as melanoma, head and neck, liver or kidney cancer.

The chain combines TRBV5-1 with TRBJ2-7; D call uncertain. The germline CDR1 and CDR2 sequences are SGHRS and YFSETQ. The V end lost 7 bases, the J end lost 3 bases, and 14 bases lay between the germline ends. This CDR3 has 13 amino acids. CDR3 bases: TGCGCCAGCGCCCCCGTGGGTCACTACGAGCAGTACTTC. Translated, it gives CASAPVGHYEQYF.

This clone was detected only once. V is TRBV9 and J is TRBJ1-2; 9 nucleotides align to TRBD1. CDR1 is SGDLS and CDR2 is YYNGEE in the germline V gene. This CDR3 has 15 amino acids. V was clipped by 0 bases and J by 3 bases; unmatched bases: 3. CDR3 in amino acids: CASSVDRGRDYGYTF. The CDR3 bases are TGTGCCAGCAGCGTAGACAGGGGGCGGGACTATGGCTACACCTTC.

The chain uses TRBV5-1 and TRBJ2-7; 8 positions match TRBD1. This CDR3 has 14 amino acids. V lost 4 bases to trimming and J lost 0 bases; unmatched junction nucleotides: 3. Germline V gene sequence: CDR1 SGHRS, CDR2 YFSETQ. The CDR3 loop reads CASSPQGGSYEQYF. DNA for the CDR3: TGCGCCAGCAGCCCACAGGGGGGCTCCTACGAGCAGTACTTC.

The chain carries TRBV9 and TRBJ1-6; 8 bases map to TRBD1. This CDR3 has 17 amino acids. With 4 bases clipped from V and 7 bases from J, the junction kept 13 bases outside the gene matches. Germline loops: CDR1 SGDLS, CDR2 YYNGEE. The CDR3 nucleotides read TGTGCCAGCAGCCGAGTACCAGGGGGCGCGGGGAATTCACCCCTCCACTTT. Its protein product is CASSRVPGGAGNSPLHF.

The chain is built from TRBV7-9 and TRBJ1-6; no definite D call. CDR3 length equals 17 residues. Germline V gives CDR1 SEHNR, CDR2 FQNEAQ (reference sequence). Trimming removed 5 bases at V and 0 bases at J, with 14 bases between. CDR3 residues: CASSPIAGSSYNSPLHF. Written as DNA, the CDR3 is TGTGCCAGCAGCCCAATCGCCGGAAGCTCCTATAATTCACCCCTCCACTTT.

This chain joins TRBV19 and TRBJ1-1, with 7 bases matching TRBD1. The CDR3 totals 14 residues. Germline V lookup: CDR1 LNHDA, CDR2 SQIVND (reference sequence). J was trimmed by 6 bases and V by 2 bases; bases with no gene match: 6. In DNA, the CDR3 is TGTGCCAGTAGTATAAGACAGGGCGACGCTGAAGCTTTCTTT. It translates to CASSIRQGDAEAFF.

The chain is built from TRBV7-2 and TRBJ1-3; D gene ambiguous. This CDR3 has 14 amino acids. Germline V gene data show CDR1 as SGHTA and CDR2 as FQGNSA. V was clipped by 4 bases and J by 2 bases, with 9 bases between them. The CDR3 DNA is TGTGCCAGCAGCTCCGTCCTAACTGGAAACACCATATATTTT. It encodes CASSSVLTGNTIYF.

V and J are TRBV19 and TRBJ2-1, with D possibly TRBD1 on 6 matching bases. CDR1 is LNHDA, CDR2 SQIVND, per germline (reference sequence). Deletions cut 9 bases from V and 5 bases from J, with 14 bases between. The CDR3 is 13 residues long. In DNA, the CDR3 is TGTGCCAGCCGGTTACAGGGAAACAATGAGCAGTTCTTC. The encoded protein is CASRLQGNNEQFF.

CDR3 nucleotide sequence: TGTGCCAGCAGTTGGACAGGCCAAGAGACCCAGTACTTC. It specifies CASSWTGQETQYF. V and J are TRBV2 and TRBJ2-5, with 7 nucleotides matching TRBD1. Germline values: CDR1 SNHLY, CDR2 FYNNEI. This CDR3 is built from 13 residues. Unmatched junction bases numbered 1, after V lost 5 bases and J lost 1 base.

CDR3 DNA: TGCAGCGTTGAGGTCAGGGACTACGAGCAGTACTTC. Translation gives CSVEVRDYEQYF. This sequence joins TRBV29-1 and TRBJ2-7; a weak D match, TRBD1 (5 bases). Between the trimmed V and J ends, which lost 3 bases and 3 bases, there was a span of 9 bases. Germline V CDR1 and CDR2: SQVTM, ANQGSEA. The CDR3 has 12 residues.

The chain employs TRBV11-3 and TRBJ1-1, with D uncertain. The germline CDR1 and CDR2 sequences are SGHNT and YENEEA. Trimming stripped 5 bases from V and 1 base from J, with 8 bases between. The CDR3 loop spans 13 amino acids. The CDR3 loop reads CASSPTGNTEAFF. The CDR3 DNA follows: TGTGCCAGCAGCCCGACCGGGAACACTGAAGCTTTCTTT.

The chain couples TRBV28 to TRBJ1-2, with a weak D call TRBD1 (6 bases). CDR1 is MDHEN, CDR2 SYDVKM, per germline. V was shortened by 8 bases and J by 4 bases, with 11 bases between the two germline ends. The CDR3 is 12 residues long. The CDR3: CASRRGLYGYTF. The CDR3 DNA reads TGTGCCAGCCGCCGGGGGCTCTATGGCTACACCTTC.

This chain uses TRBV4-3 with TRBJ2-3; 8 bases match TRBD1. Per germline, CDR1 LGHNA and CDR2 YSLEER. There are 17 residues in the CDR3. With V trimmed by 3 bases and J by 3 bases, 11 bases remained unmatched. This chain's CDR3 is CASSQSPRQGLTDTQYF. The CDR3 DNA reads TGCGCCAGCAGCCAGTCTCCACGACAGGGGCTAACAGATACGCAGTATTTT.

The genes are TRBV7-9 and TRBJ2-5; D is unresolved. CDR1 is SEHNR and CDR2 is FQNEAQ in the germline V gene (reference sequence). CDR3 length: 12 residues. The V end lost 3 bases, the J end lost 5 bases, and 7 bases lay between the germline ends. DNA of the CDR3: TGTGCCAGCAGCTTGTCGGAGGAGACCCAGTACTTC. This codes for CASSLSEETQYF.

The rearrangement joins TRBV27 to TRBJ1-1; possible D gene TRBD1, 5 bases. This CDR3 has 14 amino acids. Germline V gives CDR1 MNHEY, CDR2 SMNVEV (reference sequence). Trimming took 2 bases from V and 4 from J, leaving 11 bases between them. As DNA, the CDR3 is TGTGCCAGCAGTTTAAGGAGTGGGGGCACTGAAGCTTTCTTT. Translated, it gives CASSLRSGGTEAFF.

This chain connects TRBV19 to TRBJ1-2; D is ambiguous. Germline V CDR1 and CDR2: LNHDA, SQIVND (reference sequence). This CDR3 spans 14 amino acids. V lost 7 bases and J 3 bases, leaving 15 bases between the germline ends. The CDR3 reads CASTPLDGYYGYTF. In DNA, the CDR3 is TGTGCCAGTACTCCCTTAGACGGTTACTATGGCTACACCTTC.

The chain links TRBV7-2 to TRBJ2-5; D perhaps matches TRBD1 (5 bases). Germline V CDR1 and CDR2: SGHTA, FQGNSA. Trimming took 6 bases from V and 1 from J, leaving 18 bases between them. The CDR3 length is 16 residues. CDR3 DNA: TGTGCCAGCAGACCAGGGCAAAGGGCCTTCCAAGAGACCCAGTACTTC. It is translated as CASRPGQRAFQETQYF.

This chain links TRBV28 with TRBJ2-5; perhaps TRBD1 as D (6 bases). The J call may be mistaken, given a closer DNA end match to TRBJ2-7. The CDR3 is made up of 13 amino acids. Germline V gene lookup returns CDR1 MDHEN and CDR2 SYDVKM. The CDR3 protein is CASSLGQHYEQYF. The CDR3 coding sequence is TGTGCCAGCAGTTTAGGACAGCACTACGAGCAGTACTTC.

Comment on this clone: The identical CDR3 is also encoded by other nucleotide sequences in the sample. This chain links TRBV28 with TRBJ2-7; D may be TRBD2 (5 bases). The CDR3 runs to 15 residues. V was cut by 5 bases and J by 0 bases, with 14 bases left in between. Germline CDR1 MDHEN, CDR2 SYDVKM. The CDR3 nucleotides are TGTGCCAGCAGTCCCCCGGGCGGGCCCTCCTACGAGCAGTACTTC. Protein sequence: CASSPPGGPSYEQYF.

Points on this clone: Other DNA variants within this sample encode the same CDR3. The chain uses TRBV7-9 and TRBJ2-7; D possibly uses TRBD1 or TRBD2 (5 bases each). The CDR3 has 14 amino acids. V gave up 5 bases and J gave up 4 bases, with 15 bases separating them. Germline-derived CDR1 and CDR2 are SEHNR and FQNEAQ (reference sequence). The CDR3 DNA reads as TGTGCCAGCAGCCCCGCCGGGACCTCTTACGAGCAGTACTTC. Amino acid sequence: CASSPAGTSYEQYF.

This chain connects TRBV6-1 to TRBJ2-7; 10 nucleotides align to TRBD1. V was clipped by 8 bases and J by 3 bases; unmatched bases: 4. CDR1 and CDR2 (germline): MNHNS, SASEGT. The CDR3 runs 13 residues. CDR3 DNA sequence: TGTGCCAGCGAGGGACAGGGGTTCTACGAGCAGTACTTC. Protein sequence: CASEGQGFYEQYF.

V usage is TRBV28 and J usage is TRBJ1-5; no firm D call. Germline CDR1 MDHEN, CDR2 SYDVKM. V lost 5 bases and J lost 9, with 14 bases in between. This CDR3 region has 13 residues. CDR3 amino acids: CASSPPASRPQHF. The CDR3 DNA sequence: TGTGCCAGCAGTCCCCCGGCCTCTCGGCCCCAGCATTTT. The full variable domain, completed using reference TRBV28 and TRBJ1-5, is DVKVTQSSRYLVKRTGEKVFLECVQDMDHENMFWYRQDPGLGLRLIYFSYDVKMKEKGDIPEGYSVSREKKERFSLILESASTNQTSMYLCASSPPASRPQHFGDGTRLSIL.

The V and J genes are TRBV7-2 and TRBJ1-5; D is perhaps TRBD1 (6 bases). The ends were cut back, 1 base at V and 3 bases at J, with 13 bases in the middle. CDR3 size: 16 residues. CDR1 is SGHTA, CDR2 FQGNSA, per germline. The CDR3 sequence is CASSLGKDRYNQPQHF. As DNA, the CDR3 is TGTGCCAGCAGCTTAGGGAAAGACAGGTACAATCAGCCCCAGCATTTT.